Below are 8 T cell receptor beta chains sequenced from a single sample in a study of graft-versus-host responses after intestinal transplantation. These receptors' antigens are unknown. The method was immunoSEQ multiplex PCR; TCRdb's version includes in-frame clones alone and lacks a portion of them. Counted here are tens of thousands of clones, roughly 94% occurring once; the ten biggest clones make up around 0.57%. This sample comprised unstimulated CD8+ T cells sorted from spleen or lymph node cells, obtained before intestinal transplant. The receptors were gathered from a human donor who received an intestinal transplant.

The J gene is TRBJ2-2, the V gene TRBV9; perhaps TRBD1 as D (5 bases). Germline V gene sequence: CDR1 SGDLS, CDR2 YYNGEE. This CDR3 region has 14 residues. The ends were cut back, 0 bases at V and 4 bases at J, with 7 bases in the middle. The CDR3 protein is CASSVEGITGELFF. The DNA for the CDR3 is TGTGCCAGCAGCGTAGAGGGGATCACCGGGGAGCTGTTTTTT.

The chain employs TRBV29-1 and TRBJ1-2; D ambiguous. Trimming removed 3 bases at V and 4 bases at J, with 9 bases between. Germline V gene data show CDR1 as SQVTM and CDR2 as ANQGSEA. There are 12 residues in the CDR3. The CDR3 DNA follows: TGCAGCGTTGACGGGGAAGGCTATGGCTACACCTTC. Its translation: CSVDGEGYGYTF.

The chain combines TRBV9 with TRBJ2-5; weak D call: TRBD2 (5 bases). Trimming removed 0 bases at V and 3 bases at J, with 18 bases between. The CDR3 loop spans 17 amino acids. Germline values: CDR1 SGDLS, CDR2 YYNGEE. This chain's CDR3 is CASSVVAEVAHEETQYF. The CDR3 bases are TGTGCCAGCAGCGTAGTGGCGGAGGTAGCGCATGAAGAGACCCAGTACTTC.

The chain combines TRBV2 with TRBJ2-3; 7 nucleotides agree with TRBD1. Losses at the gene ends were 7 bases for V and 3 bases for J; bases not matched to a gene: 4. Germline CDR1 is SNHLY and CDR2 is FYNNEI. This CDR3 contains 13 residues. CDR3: CASTGQYTDTQYF. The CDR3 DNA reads TGTGCCAGCACGGGACAGTATACAGATACGCAGTATTTT.

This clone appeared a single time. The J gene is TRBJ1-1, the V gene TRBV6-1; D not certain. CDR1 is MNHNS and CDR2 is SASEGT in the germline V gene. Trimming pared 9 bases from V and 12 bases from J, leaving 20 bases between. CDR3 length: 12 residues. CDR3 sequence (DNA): TGTGCCAGTCTGTGGCCCGAGACAACAACTTTCTTT. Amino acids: CASLWPETTTFF.

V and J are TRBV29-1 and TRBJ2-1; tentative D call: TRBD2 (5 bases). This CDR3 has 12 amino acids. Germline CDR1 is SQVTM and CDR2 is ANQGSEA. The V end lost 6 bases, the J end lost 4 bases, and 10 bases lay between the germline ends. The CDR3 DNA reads TGCAGCGTCGGGGAGTTGTACAATGAGCAGTTCTTC. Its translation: CSVGELYNEQFF.

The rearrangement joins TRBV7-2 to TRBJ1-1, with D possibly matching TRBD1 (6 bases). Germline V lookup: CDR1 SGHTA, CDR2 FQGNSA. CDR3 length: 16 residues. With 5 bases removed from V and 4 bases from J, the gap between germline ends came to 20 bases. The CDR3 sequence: CASSRPRGGPGTEAFF. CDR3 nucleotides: TGTGCCAGCAGCCGGCCACGGGGGGGGCCTGGCACTGAAGCTTTCTTT.

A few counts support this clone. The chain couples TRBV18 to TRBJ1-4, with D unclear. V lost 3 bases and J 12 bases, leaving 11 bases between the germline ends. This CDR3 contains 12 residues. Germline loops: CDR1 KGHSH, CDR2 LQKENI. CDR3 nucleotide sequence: TGTGCCAGCTCACCTGATAGTTGGGAACTGTTTTTT. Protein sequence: CASSPDSWELFF.